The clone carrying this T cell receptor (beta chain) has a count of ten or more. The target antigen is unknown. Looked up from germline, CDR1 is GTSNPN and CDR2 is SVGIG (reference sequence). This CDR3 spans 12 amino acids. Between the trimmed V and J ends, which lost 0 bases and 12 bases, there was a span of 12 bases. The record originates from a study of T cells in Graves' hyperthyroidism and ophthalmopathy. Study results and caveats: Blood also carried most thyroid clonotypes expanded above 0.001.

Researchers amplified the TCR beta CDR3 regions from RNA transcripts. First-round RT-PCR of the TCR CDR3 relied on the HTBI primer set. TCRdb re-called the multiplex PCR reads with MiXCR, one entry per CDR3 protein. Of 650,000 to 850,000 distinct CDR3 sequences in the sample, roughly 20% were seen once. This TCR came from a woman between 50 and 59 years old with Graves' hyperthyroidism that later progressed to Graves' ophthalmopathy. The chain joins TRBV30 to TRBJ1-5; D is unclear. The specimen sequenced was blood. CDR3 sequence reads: CAWSVPGNDQHF. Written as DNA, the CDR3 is TGTGCCTGGAGTGTACCTGGGAATGACCAGCATTTT. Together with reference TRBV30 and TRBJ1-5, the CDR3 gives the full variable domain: SQTIHQWPATLVQPVGSPLSLECTVEGTSNPNLYWYRQAAGRGLQLLFYSVGIGQISSEVPQNLSASRPQDRQFILSSKKLLLSDSGFYLCAWSVPGNDQHFGDGTRLSIL.